Listed below are T cell receptor beta chains from one sample, sequenced in a study of T cells of healthy individuals. TCRdb reprocessed the 5' RACE reads via MiXCR and lists one record per CDR3 protein. The data contain over 95,000 distinct CDR3 sequences, approximately 15% of them seen just once; the ten biggest clones take up over 5%. The receptors were gathered from a human donor in good health. CDR3s include the opening cysteine and the closing phenylalanine or tryptophan. The order of the fields is D gene, V gene, J gene, clone size, CDR3 protein, CDR3 DNA. The D gene is left open where the match is weak. Clone size is given for some rows only: seen once, a few or many times, or a class if the clone is expanded.

D gene: TRBD1
V gene: TRBV5-1
J gene: TRBJ1-1
clone size: .
CDR3 protein: CASSLEPGGIPNTEAFF
CDR3 DNA: TGCGCCAGCAGCTTGGAGCCAGGGGGTATCCCGAACACTGAAGCTTTCTTT

D gene: .
V gene: TRBV6-2/TRBV6-3
J gene: TRBJ2-5
clone size: .
CDR3 protein: CASSYPGVGETQYF
CDR3 DNA: TGTGCCAGCAGTTACCCCGGGGTGGGAGAGACCCAGTACTTC

D gene: .
V gene: TRBV28
J gene: TRBJ2-7
clone size: many
CDR3 protein: CASSFSNEQYF
CDR3 DNA: TGTGCCAGCAGTTTTTCGAACGAGCAGTACTTC

D gene: .
V gene: TRBV15
J gene: TRBJ2-2
clone size: few
CDR3 protein: CATSRSGTNTGELFF
CDR3 DNA: TGTGCCACCAGCAGATCCGGGACTAACACCGGGGAGCTGTTTTTT

D gene: TRBD2
V gene: TRBV29-1
J gene: TRBJ2-7
clone size: .
CDR3 protein: CSAQGLAWEQYF
CDR3 DNA: TGCAGCGCCCAAGGACTAGCGTGGGAGCAGTACTTC

D gene: .
V gene: TRBV11-2
J gene: TRBJ2-3
clone size: many
CDR3 protein: CASSDLGGGESTDTQYF
CDR3 DNA: TGTGCCAGCAGCGACTTAGGCGGGGGCGAATCCACAGATACGCAGTATTTT

D gene: TRBD2
V gene: TRBV20-1
J gene: TRBJ2-3
clone size: .
CDR3 protein: CSARGVKGLAAQYF
CDR3 DNA: TGCAGTGCTAGAGGGGTCAAGGGACTAGCTGCGCAGTATTTT

D gene: .
V gene: TRBV6-2/TRBV6-3
J gene: TRBJ2-1
clone size: .
CDR3 protein: CASNRGIKQFF
CDR3 DNA: TGTGCCAGCAATAGAGGGATAAAGCAGTTCTTC

D gene: .
V gene: TRBV2
J gene: TRBJ2-5
clone size: few
CDR3 protein: CASNSRSETQYF
CDR3 DNA: TGTGCCAGCAATTCTCGATCAGAGACCCAGTACTTC

D gene: .
V gene: TRBV18
J gene: TRBJ1-1
clone size: .
CDR3 protein: CASSPPQGWSTEAFF
CDR3 DNA: TGTGCCAGCTCACCACCACAGGGATGGAGCACTGAAGCTTTCTTT

D gene: TRBD1
V gene: TRBV30
J gene: TRBJ2-2
clone size: .
CDR3 protein: CAWRTGTAGELFF
CDR3 DNA: TGTGCCTGGAGGACAGGGACAGCCGGGGAGCTGTTTTTT

D gene: .
V gene: TRBV20-1
J gene: TRBJ2-1
clone size: .
CDR3 protein: CSARRGNEQFF
CDR3 DNA: TGCAGTGCCCGGAGAGGCAATGAGCAGTTCTTC

D gene: TRBD1
V gene: TRBV5-1
J gene: TRBJ1-4
clone size: few
CDR3 protein: CASSLRTGPATNEKLFF
CDR3 DNA: TGCGCCAGCAGCCTCAGGACAGGCCCGGCGACTAATGAAAAACTGTTTTTT

D gene: .
V gene: TRBV7-9
J gene: TRBJ1-1
clone size: many
CDR3 protein: CASRRTPGHTEAFF
CDR3 DNA: TGTGCCAGCAGAAGAACCCCGGGCCACACTGAAGCTTTCTTT

D gene: TRBD1
V gene: TRBV12-3/TRBV12-4
J gene: TRBJ2-2
clone size: few
CDR3 protein: CASSTWDRAPGELFF
CDR3 DNA: TGTGCCAGCAGTACTTGGGACAGGGCTCCCGGGGAGCTGTTTTTT

D gene: .
V gene: TRBV6-1
J gene: TRBJ2-1
clone size: .
CDR3 protein: CASRPGGPDEQFF
CDR3 DNA: TGTGCCAGCAGACCCGGAGGGCCCGATGAGCAGTTCTTC

D gene: .
V gene: TRBV14
J gene: TRBJ1-1
clone size: .
CDR3 protein: CASSPTLGGRTEAFF
CDR3 DNA: TGTGCCAGCAGCCCGACCCTCGGGGGGCGGACTGAAGCTTTCTTT

D gene: .
V gene: TRBV7-9
J gene: TRBJ1-1
clone size: many
CDR3 protein: CASSQQGLRRNTEAFF
CDR3 DNA: TGTGCCAGCAGCCAACAGGGATTAAGAAGGAACACTGAAGCTTTCTTT

D gene: TRBD1
V gene: TRBV9
J gene: TRBJ2-7
clone size: few
CDR3 protein: CASSVVDRFGEQYF
CDR3 DNA: TGTGCCAGCAGCGTAGTGGACAGGTTCGGCGAGCAGTACTTC

D gene: TRBD2
V gene: TRBV20-1
J gene: TRBJ2-3
clone size: many
CDR3 protein: CRGVAGRTDTQYF
CDR3 DNA: TGCAGGGGGGTAGCGGGACGAACAGATACGCAGTATTTT

D gene: .
V gene: TRBV7-2
J gene: TRBJ2-3
clone size: .
CDR3 protein: CASSPSPGDTQYF
CDR3 DNA: TGTGCCAGCAGCCCGTCTCCAGGCGATACGCAGTATTTT

D gene: .
V gene: TRBV6-5
J gene: TRBJ1-4
clone size: .
CDR3 protein: CASSYPGPVDEKLFF
CDR3 DNA: TGTGCCAGCAGTTACCCGGGACCCGTAGATGAAAAACTGTTTTTT

D gene: .
V gene: TRBV7-7
J gene: TRBJ2-2
clone size: .
CDR3 protein: CASSYTLGDTGELFF
CDR3 DNA: TGTGCTAGCAGCTATACACTGGGAGACACCGGGGAGCTGTTTTTT

D gene: .
V gene: TRBV7-2
J gene: TRBJ2-7
clone size: .
CDR3 protein: CASSHNVLYEQYF
CDR3 DNA: TGTGCCAGCAGCCATAACGTTCTATACGAGCAGTACTTC

D gene: TRBD1
V gene: TRBV5-6
J gene: TRBJ2-3
clone size: .
CDR3 protein: CASSWTGGRFNF
CDR3 DNA: TGTGCCAGCAGCTGGACAGGGGGCCGATTTAATTTT

D gene: TRBD2
V gene: TRBV2
J gene: TRBJ2-4
clone size: .
CDR3 protein: CASSARVAGGNKNIQYF
CDR3 DNA: TGTGCCAGCAGTGCCCGGGTAGCGGGGGGGAATAAAAACATTCAGTACTTC

D gene: .
V gene: TRBV29-1
J gene: TRBJ2-2
clone size: .
CDR3 protein: CSVPGDTGELFF
CDR3 DNA: TGCAGCGTTCCAGGGGATACCGGGGAGCTGTTTTTT

D gene: TRBD1
V gene: TRBV7-2
J gene: TRBJ2-1
clone size: few
CDR3 protein: CASSYGQGLGNEQFF
CDR3 DNA: TGTGCCAGCAGCTATGGACAGGGATTAGGTAATGAGCAGTTCTTC

D gene: TRBD2
V gene: TRBV6-6
J gene: TRBJ2-1
clone size: few
CDR3 protein: CASIEASGRYEQFF
CDR3 DNA: TGTGCCAGCATAGAGGCTAGCGGGAGGTATGAGCAGTTCTTC

D gene: .
V gene: TRBV29-1
J gene: TRBJ2-1
clone size: many
CDR3 protein: CSVSRQGNFDEQFF
CDR3 DNA: TGCAGCGTATCGCGGCAGGGAAATTTCGATGAGCAGTTCTTC

D gene: .
V gene: TRBV20-1
J gene: TRBJ1-1
clone size: .
CDR3 protein: CSARDGLSTEAFF
CDR3 DNA: TGCAGTGCTAGAGATGGGTTGAGCACTGAAGCTTTCTTT

D gene: .
V gene: TRBV4-3
J gene: TRBJ2-1
clone size: few
CDR3 protein: CASSQAAQYGNEQFF
CDR3 DNA: TGCGCCAGCAGCCAAGCTGCGCAGTATGGGAATGAGCAGTTCTTC

D gene: .
V gene: TRBV7-2
J gene: TRBJ1-5
clone size: few
CDR3 protein: CASSQGSSSNQPQHF
CDR3 DNA: TGTGCCAGCAGCCAAGGGTCCAGCTCCAATCAGCCCCAGCATTTT

D gene: .
V gene: TRBV6-2/TRBV6-3
J gene: TRBJ2-7
clone size: many
CDR3 protein: CASSLGRRYLAYEQYF
CDR3 DNA: TGTGCCAGCAGCCTCGGAAGGAGGTACCTTGCCTACGAGCAGTACTTC

D gene: .
V gene: TRBV28
J gene: TRBJ2-7
clone size: .
CDR3 protein: CASRQVYEQYF
CDR3 DNA: TGTGCCAGCAGACAGGTTTACGAGCAGTACTTC

D gene: .
V gene: TRBV6-2/TRBV6-3
J gene: TRBJ2-1
clone size: many
CDR3 protein: CASSRSPTEYNEQFF
CDR3 DNA: TGTGCCAGCAGTCGGTCCCCGACAGAATACAATGAGCAGTTCTTC

D gene: .
V gene: TRBV15
J gene: TRBJ2-5
clone size: .
CDR3 protein: CATSGKTQYF
CDR3 DNA: TGTGCCACCAGCGGGAAGACCCAGTACTTC

D gene: .
V gene: TRBV5-1
J gene: TRBJ1-1
clone size: .
CDR3 protein: CASSWGGPSTEAFF
CDR3 DNA: TGCGCCAGCAGCTGGGGGGGCCCATCGACAGAGGCTTTCTTT

D gene: TRBD1
V gene: TRBV20-1
J gene: TRBJ1-5
clone size: few
CDR3 protein: CSVQGSFSQPQHF
CDR3 DNA: TGCAGCGTACAGGGGAGTTTTAGTCAGCCCCAGCATTTT

D gene: TRBD2
V gene: TRBV11-3
J gene: TRBJ2-1
clone size: many
CDR3 protein: CASSPSSGGKLYNEQFF
CDR3 DNA: TGTGCCAGCAGCCCTAGTAGCGGGGGTAAGCTCTACAATGAGCAGTTCTTC

D gene: .
V gene: TRBV7-2
J gene: TRBJ2-2
clone size: many
CDR3 protein: CASSATRGTGELFF
CDR3 DNA: TGTGCCAGCAGCGCCACCCGGGGGACCGGGGAGCTGTTTTTT

D gene: TRBD2
V gene: TRBV2
J gene: TRBJ2-1
clone size: .
CDR3 protein: CASSERVGGRKSDEQFF
CDR3 DNA: TGTGCCAGCAGTGAAAGGGTAGGCGGGAGAAAGAGTGATGAGCAGTTCTTC

D gene: .
V gene: TRBV6-2/TRBV6-3
J gene: TRBJ1-1
clone size: few
CDR3 protein: CASSRVSSTEAFF
CDR3 DNA: TGTGCCAGCTCGCGGGTTTCGAGCACTGAAGCTTTCTTT

D gene: TRBD2
V gene: TRBV5-1
J gene: TRBJ2-1
clone size: .
CDR3 protein: CASSGTSGIIAEQFF
CDR3 DNA: TGCGCCAGCAGCGGGACTAGCGGGATAATCGCTGAGCAGTTCTTC

D gene: .
V gene: TRBV15
J gene: TRBJ2-2
clone size: .
CDR3 protein: CATRLASFAGELFF
CDR3 DNA: TGTGCCACCAGACTTGCTTCCTTCGCCGGGGAGCTGTTTTTT

D gene: .
V gene: TRBV6-2/TRBV6-3
J gene: TRBJ2-1
clone size: .
CDR3 protein: CASSYRGSYNEQFF
CDR3 DNA: TGTGCCAGCAGTTACAGGGGTTCCTACAATGAGCAGTTCTTC

D gene: TRBD2
V gene: TRBV12-3/TRBV12-4
J gene: TRBJ2-1
clone size: .
CDR3 protein: CASTVGLAGGEQFF
CDR3 DNA: TGTGCCAGCACTGTGGGACTAGCGGGAGGTGAGCAGTTCTTC

D gene: .
V gene: TRBV27
J gene: TRBJ2-1
clone size: few
CDR3 protein: CASRTHNEQFF
CDR3 DNA: TGTGCCAGCAGAACTCACAATGAGCAGTTCTTC

D gene: TRBD1
V gene: TRBV24-1
J gene: TRBJ2-6
clone size: many
CDR3 protein: CATSVGTGGSGANVLTF
CDR3 DNA: TGTGCCACCAGTGTGGGGACAGGGGGCTCTGGGGCCAACGTCCTGACTTTC

D gene: TRBD1
V gene: TRBV5-4
J gene: TRBJ2-7
clone size: .
CDR3 protein: CASSPGQGVYEQYF
CDR3 DNA: TGTGCCAGCAGCCCGGGACAGGGGGTGTACGAGCAGTACTTC

D gene: .
V gene: TRBV12-3/TRBV12-4
J gene: TRBJ2-7
clone size: many
CDR3 protein: CASSFYTVEQYF
CDR3 DNA: TGTGCCAGCAGTTTCTACACGGTCGAGCAGTACTTC

D gene: .
V gene: TRBV20-1
J gene: TRBJ2-7
clone size: few
CDR3 protein: CSAPHRSSYEQYF
CDR3 DNA: TGCAGTGCTCCCCATCGCTCCTCCTACGAGCAGTACTTC